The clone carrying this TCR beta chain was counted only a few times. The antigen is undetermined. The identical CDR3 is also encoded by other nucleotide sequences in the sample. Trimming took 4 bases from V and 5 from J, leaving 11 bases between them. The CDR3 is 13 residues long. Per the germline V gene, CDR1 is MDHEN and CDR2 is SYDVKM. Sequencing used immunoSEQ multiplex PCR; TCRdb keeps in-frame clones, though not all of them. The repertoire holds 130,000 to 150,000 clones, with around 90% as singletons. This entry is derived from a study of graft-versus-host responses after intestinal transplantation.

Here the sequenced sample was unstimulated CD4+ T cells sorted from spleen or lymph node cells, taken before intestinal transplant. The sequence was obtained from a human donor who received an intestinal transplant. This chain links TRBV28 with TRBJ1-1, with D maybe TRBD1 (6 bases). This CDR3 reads CASSSTGKTEAFF. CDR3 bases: TGTGCCAGCAGTTCCACAGGGAAAACTGAAGCTTTCTTT. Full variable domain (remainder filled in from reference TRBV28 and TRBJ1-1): DVKVTQSSRYLVKRTGEKVFLECVQDMDHENMFWYRQDPGLGLRLIYFSYDVKMKEKGDIPEGYSVSREKKERFSLILESASTNQTSMYLCASSSTGKTEAFFGQGTRLTVV.